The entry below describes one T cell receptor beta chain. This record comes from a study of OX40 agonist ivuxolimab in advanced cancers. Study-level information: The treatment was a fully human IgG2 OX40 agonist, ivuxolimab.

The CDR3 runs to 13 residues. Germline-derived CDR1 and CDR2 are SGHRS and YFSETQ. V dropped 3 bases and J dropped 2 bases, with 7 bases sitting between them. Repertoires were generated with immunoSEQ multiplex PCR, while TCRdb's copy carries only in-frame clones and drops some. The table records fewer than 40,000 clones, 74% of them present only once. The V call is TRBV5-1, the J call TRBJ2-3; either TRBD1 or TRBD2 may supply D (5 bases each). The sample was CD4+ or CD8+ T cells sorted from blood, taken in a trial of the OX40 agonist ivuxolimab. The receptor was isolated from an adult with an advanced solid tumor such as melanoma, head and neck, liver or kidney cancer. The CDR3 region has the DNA TGCGCCAGCAGCTCCGGGACCACAGATACGCAGTATTTT. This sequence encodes CASSSGTTDTQYF.